This is a list of T cell receptor beta chains from one sample in a study of cytomegalovirus exposure and HLA in healthy donors. Clones were read by immunoSEQ multiplex PCR, and TCRdb kept only the in-frame ones, dropping some. The table shows under 150,000 clones, with over 65% occurring only once. Specimen: PBMCs. These TCRs come from a male donor in good health and CMV-seronegative. CDR3s leave out the opening cysteine and the closing phenylalanine or tryptophan. Only some rows state a clone size, as once, few, many or a class for expanded clones.

clone_size cdr3_length v_call cdr3_aa
NA 13 TRBV7-9 ASSPVLGVIETQY
NA 13 TRBV6-6 ASSYTGQGDTEAF
NA 13 TRBV6-5 ASSYDRELAYEQY
NA 12 TRBV25-1 ASSHIGQYNEQF
NA 11 TRBV10-3 AIRGQSDSPLH
NA 11 TRBV7-8 ASSLNRGYGYT
NA 14 TRBV7-8 ASSFPRLAVKDEQF
few 12 TRBV7-9 ASSFSREGYEQY
NA 15 TRBV5-4 AYTFGVPGDYTGELF
NA 13 TRBV4-1 ASSPGVAGTDTQY
NA 15 TRBV9 ASSVVSVGGEVTMQY
NA 14 TRBV4-3 ASSQTGGSGANVLT
NA 13 TRBV19 ASSDRASQGNTIY
NA 12 TRBV5-1 ASRWDSSTDTQY
few 16 TRBV27 ASSLSRWTSSNTGELF
NA 11 TRBV28 ASSMAAGGEQY
NA 15 TRBV2 ASTDGLTRAGDYEQY
NA 13 TRBV29-1 SVVMLRSSYNEQF
NA 13 TRBV7-2 ASSAGQVGVATQY
few 10 TRBV27 ASGENYNEQF
NA 14 TRBV30 AWSNPLALANYEQY
NA 15 TRBV9 ASSARGQGSSGNTIY
once 13 TRBV6-6 ASSYYGDTAQPQH
NA 12 TRBV11-1 ASSFSGYPDTQY
once 12 TRBV7-9 ASGAGTGNEKLF
NA 14 TRBV7-2 ASSLWGRQGGDTQY
NA 11 TRBV7-3 ASSSFRETEAF
NA 13 TRBV9 ASSVDAGGTGELF
few 12 TRBV5-5 ASSLAGSNTEAF
NA 12 TRBV5-1 ASSLAPGGDTQY
NA 12 TRBV27 ASSLYGDLNEQY
NA 13 TRBV5-1 ASNQAQGTAETQY
once 14 TRBV13 ASSHPGLAGTDTQY
NA 9 TRBV7-9 ASSAGETQY
NA 12 TRBV2 ASRGGTFSNEQF
once 12 TRBV18 ASSPGTERLEAF
NA 13 TRBV2 ASTTREGRSYEQY
NA 13 TRBV29-1 SVKTAVAQWYGYT
NA 12 TRBV6-6 ASSYLGARDEQF
once 12 TRBV6-5 ASTWGQGRYEQF
NA 12 TRBV7-6 ASSLRGSPNEQF
NA 12 TRBV11-2 ASSLVVRDYEQY
NA 12 TRBV6-6 ASSIQGGIYGYT
NA 14 TRBV5-1 ASSLWISGAGGEQY
NA 13 TRBV6-6 ASSYIAGAMYEQY
NA 13 TRBV19 ASSTPRRAYNEQF
NA 14 TRBV6-6 ASSSLAGMGTGELF
NA 11 TRBV7-9 ASSLGDSYGYT
NA 13 TRBV13 ASSLFSGGGNEQF
once 14 TRBV6-5 ASSYSSGSPTGELF
NA 14 TRBV7-2 ASSAPRDRPNTEAF
once 15 TRBV7-8 ASSLESGFGLYNEQF
NA 15 TRBV27 ASSRDYASGRQETQY
NA 12 TRBV6-6 ASSYSRSTDTQY
NA 12 TRBV5-1 ASSLVSNSYEQY
NA 10 TRBV7-2 ASSRPRDEQF
NA 13 TRBV7-9 SSSLASGTGGEQY
NA 14 TRBV18 ASSRKLAGGHETQY
once 15 TRBV5-1 ASSSRRGRSDTGELF